This is a list of T cell receptor beta chains from one sample in a study of blood T cell repertoires in COVID-19. Profiling relied on immunoSEQ multiplex PCR, and the TCRdb table lists in-frame clones only, not all of them. Altogether 170,000 or so clones are present, about 86% being singletons, with the ten largest covering 0.88%. Sequenced material: peripheral blood. Every receptor here comes from a woman under 30 who had recovered from COVID-19. The CDR3 runs from the conserved cysteine through the conserved F or W. D genes are given only for firm matches.

>TRBV16|TRBJ1-2|NA
TGTGCCAGCAGCCGAGAGGACAGAATCTTCTATGGCTACACCTTC
CASSREDRIFYGYTF
>TRBV19|TRBJ2-1|TRBD2
TGTGCCAGTAGTAGCCGGACTAGCGGGAGGAACAATGAGCAGTTCTTC
CASSSRTSGRNNEQFF
>TRBV6-5|TRBJ2-6|NA
TGTGCCAGCAGTTACCAGGGGTCTGCTGGGGCCAACGTCCTGACTTTC
CASSYQGSAGANVLTF
>TRBV19|TRBJ1-5|NA
TGTGCCAGTAGTACCCAGGGAATTGACAATCAGCCCCAGCATTTT
CASSTQGIDNQPQHF
>TRBV9|TRBJ1-4|NA
TGTGCCAGCAGCGTCGGCGGGGCAACTAATGAAAAACTGTTTTTT
CASSVGGATNEKLFF
>TRBV12-3/TRBV12-4|TRBJ1-2|NA
TGTGCCAGCAGCCTAGGGGATGGCTACACCTTC
CASSLGDGYTF
>TRBV5-1|TRBJ2-5|NA
TGCGCCAGCAGCTTGGATGCTCGCCCGGGAGAAGAGACCCAGTACTTC
CASSLDARPGEETQYF
>TRBV4-3|TRBJ1-6|TRBD1
TGCGCCAGCAGCCAAGAAGAGTGGGACAGGGGGCCCTTCAATTCACCCCTCCACTTT
CASSQEEWDRGPFNSPLHF
>TRBV4-2|TRBJ2-1|TRBD2
TGTGCCAGCAGCCAAGCCGGGACTAGCGGGTCTTCTCCAGTCGTGAATGAGCAGTTCTTC
CASSQAGTSGSSPVVNEQFF
>TRBV11-2|TRBJ2-4|TRBD2
TGTGCCAGCAGCGAATCCGGGACTAGCGGGAGTCCAGCCAAAAACATTCAGTACTTC
CASSESGTSGSPAKNIQYF
>TRBV3-1/TRBV3-2|TRBJ1-1|NA
TGTGCCAGCAGCCAAGATAGGGGGGGGGCGATGAACACTGAAGCTTTCTTT
CASSQDRGGAMNTEAFF
>TRBV7-8|TRBJ2-7|TRBD1
TGTGCCAGCAGCGAGACGACAGGGATCGAGCAGTACTTC
CASSETTGIEQYF